This T cell receptor (beta chain) was retrieved from a study of blood T cell repertoires in COVID-19. Losses at the gene ends were 2 bases for V and 2 bases for J; bases not matched to a gene: 3. The germline V gene encodes CDR1 SGHTA and CDR2 FQGNSA. The CDR3 contains 16 residues. Profiled with immunoSEQ multiplex PCR; TCRdb holds only in-frame clones, not every one. This table has about 250,000 clones, roughly 80% appearing once. The V call is TRBV7-2, the J call TRBJ1-3; TRBD1 aligns across 10 bases. The specimen was peripheral blood. The TCR sequence derives from an elderly man with acute or convalescent COVID-19. Here the CDR3 reads CASSLSGQGTGNTIYF. The CDR3 DNA reads TGTGCCAGCAGCTTATCGGGACAGGGGACTGGAAACACCATATATTTT.